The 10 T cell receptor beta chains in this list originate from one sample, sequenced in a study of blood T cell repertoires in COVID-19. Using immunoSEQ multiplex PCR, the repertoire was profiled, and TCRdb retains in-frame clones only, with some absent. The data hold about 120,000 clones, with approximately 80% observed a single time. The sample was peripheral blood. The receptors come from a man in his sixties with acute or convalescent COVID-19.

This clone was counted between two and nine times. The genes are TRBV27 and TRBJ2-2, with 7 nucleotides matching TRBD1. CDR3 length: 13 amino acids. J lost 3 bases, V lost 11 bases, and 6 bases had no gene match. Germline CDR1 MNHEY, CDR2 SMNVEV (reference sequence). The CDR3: CASGTADTGELFF. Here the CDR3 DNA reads TGTGCCTCGGGGACAGCTGACACCGGGGAGCTGTTTTTT.

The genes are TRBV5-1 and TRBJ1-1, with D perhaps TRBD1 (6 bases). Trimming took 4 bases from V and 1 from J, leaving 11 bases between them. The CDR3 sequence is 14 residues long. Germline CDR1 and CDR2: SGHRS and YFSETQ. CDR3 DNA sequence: TGCGCCAGCAGCCCGGACAGAAGGAACACTGAAGCTTTCTTT. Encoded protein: CASSPDRRNTEAFF. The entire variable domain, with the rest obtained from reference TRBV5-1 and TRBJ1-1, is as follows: KAGVTQTPRYLIKTRGQQVTLSCSPISGHRSVSWYQQTPGQGLQFLFEYFSETQRNKGNFPGRFSGRQFSNSRSEMNVSTLELGDSALYLCASSPDRRNTEAFFGQGTRLTVV.

The CDR3 DNA reads as TGTGCCATCATTGTCAGGGCCTCGGAGACCCAGTACTTC. It specifies CAIIVRASETQYF. The chain recombines TRBV6-5 with TRBJ2-5; tentative D call: TRBD1 (5 bases). From germline, CDR1 is MNHEY and CDR2 SVGAGI. CDR3 length equals 13 residues. V was trimmed by 10 bases and J by 5 bases, leaving 17 bases between them.

CDR3 sequence reads: CASSPPPWGQGDQPQHF. The DNA of the CDR3 is TGTGCCAGCAGCCCCCCTCCTTGGGGACAGGGGGATCAGCCCCAGCATTTT. The chain employs TRBV21-1 and TRBJ1-5; the table's D call, TRBD1, has no DNA check behind it. TRBV21-1 is given as a pseudogene. CDR3 length: 17 residues.

As DNA, the CDR3 is TGTGCCAGCAGCGCCGGAAGACAGGGTAACTATGGCTACACCTTC. Translated: CASSAGRQGNYGYTF. The genes are TRBV5-4 and TRBJ1-2; 7 positions agree with TRBD1. This CDR3 is built from 15 residues. J was trimmed by 1 base and V by 4 bases; bases with no gene match: 7. CDR1 and CDR2 from the germline V gene are SGHNT and YYREEE (reference sequence).

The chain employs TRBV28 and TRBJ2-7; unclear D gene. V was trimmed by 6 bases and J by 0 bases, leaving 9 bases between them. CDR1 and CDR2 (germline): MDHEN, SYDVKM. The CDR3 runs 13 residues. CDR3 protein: CASRVGVSYEQYF. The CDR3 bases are TGTGCCAGCAGGGTAGGAGTCTCCTACGAGCAGTACTTC.

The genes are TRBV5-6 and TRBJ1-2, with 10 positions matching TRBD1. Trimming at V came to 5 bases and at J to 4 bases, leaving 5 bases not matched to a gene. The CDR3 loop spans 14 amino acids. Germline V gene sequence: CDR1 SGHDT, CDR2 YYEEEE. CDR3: CASRYGTGVYGYTF. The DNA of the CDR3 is TGTGCCAGCAGGTACGGGACAGGGGTCTATGGCTACACCTTC.

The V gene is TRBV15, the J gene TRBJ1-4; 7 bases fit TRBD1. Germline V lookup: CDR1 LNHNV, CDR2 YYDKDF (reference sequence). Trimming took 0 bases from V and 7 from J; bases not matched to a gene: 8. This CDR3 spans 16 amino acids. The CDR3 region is CATSREREGAGEKLFF. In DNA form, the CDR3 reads TGTGCCACCAGCAGAGAACGTGAGGGGGCGGGTGAAAAACTGTTTTTT.

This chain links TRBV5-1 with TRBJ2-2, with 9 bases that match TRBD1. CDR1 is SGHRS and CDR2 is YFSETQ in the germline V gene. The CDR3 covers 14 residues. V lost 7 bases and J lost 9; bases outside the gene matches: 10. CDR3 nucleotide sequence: TGCGCCAGCGACAGGACAGGGGCAGGTCGGGAGCTGTTTTTT. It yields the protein CASDRTGAGRELFF.

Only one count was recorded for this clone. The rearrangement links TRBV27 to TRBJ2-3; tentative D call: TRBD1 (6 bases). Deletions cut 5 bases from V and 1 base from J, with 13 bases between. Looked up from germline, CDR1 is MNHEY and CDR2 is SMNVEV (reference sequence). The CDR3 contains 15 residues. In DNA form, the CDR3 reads TGTGCCAGCAGTAGAGGAGGACAGCGCACAGATACGCAGTATTTT. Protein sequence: CASSRGGQRTDTQYF.